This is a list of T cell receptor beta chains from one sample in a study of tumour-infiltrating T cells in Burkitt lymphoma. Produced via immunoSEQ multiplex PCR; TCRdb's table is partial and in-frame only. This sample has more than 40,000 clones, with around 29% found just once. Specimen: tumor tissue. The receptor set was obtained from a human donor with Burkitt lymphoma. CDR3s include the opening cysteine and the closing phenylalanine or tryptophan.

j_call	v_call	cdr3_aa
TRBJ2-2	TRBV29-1	CSVSNTANTGELFF
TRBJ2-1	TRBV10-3	CAISEKDEQFF
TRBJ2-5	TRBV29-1	CSVEARRSGGAETQYF
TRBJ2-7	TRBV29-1	CSVVLAGPRYEQYF
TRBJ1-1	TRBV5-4	CASSLRAGQNTEAFF
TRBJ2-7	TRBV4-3	CASSQDKGAGQYF
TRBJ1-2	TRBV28	CASSRLANYGYTF
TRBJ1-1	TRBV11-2	CATKGPGKNTEAFF
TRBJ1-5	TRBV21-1	CASSLSEPEVQPQHF
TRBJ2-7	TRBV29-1	CSVELDRPTYEQYF
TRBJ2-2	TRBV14	CASSQTTGGFLNTGELFF
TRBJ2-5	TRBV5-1	CASSLPNIETQYF
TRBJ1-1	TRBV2	CASRMAGGGNTEAFF
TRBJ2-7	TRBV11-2	CASSLSQGNEQYF
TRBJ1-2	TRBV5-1	CASSFGHVDSYGYTF
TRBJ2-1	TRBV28	CASSLAGINEQFF
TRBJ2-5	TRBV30	CAWNLHRRDETQYF
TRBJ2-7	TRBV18	CASSPSGTTGYEQYF
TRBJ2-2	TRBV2	CASSTRNTGELFF
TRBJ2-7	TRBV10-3	CAISRTGAPYEQYF
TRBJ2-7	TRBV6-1	CASRRRALSSYEQYF
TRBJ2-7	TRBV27	CASRSRYEQYF
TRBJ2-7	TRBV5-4	CASSQEQGYEQYF
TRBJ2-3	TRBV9	CASSVEVSDTQYF
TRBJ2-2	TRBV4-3	CASSPTSGGTGELFF
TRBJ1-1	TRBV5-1	CASSLVSGSGATEAFF
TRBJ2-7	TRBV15	CATSRSGSSYEQYF
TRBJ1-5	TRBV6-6	CASSYGDQPQHF
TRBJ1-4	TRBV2	CASSEGEKLFF
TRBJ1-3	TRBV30	CAWSTRGTIYF
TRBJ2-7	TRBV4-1	CASSQAGRRHEQYF
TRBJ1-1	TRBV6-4	CASSDGGTEAFF
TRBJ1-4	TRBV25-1	CASSEPRTGDEKLFF
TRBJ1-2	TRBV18	CASSPGQEVLYGYTF
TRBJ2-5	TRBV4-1	CASSRPGPQETQYF
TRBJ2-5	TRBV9	CASSYHTGKQETQYF
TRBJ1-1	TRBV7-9	CASSFTALVTEAFF
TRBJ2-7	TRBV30	CAWIAGGNEQYF
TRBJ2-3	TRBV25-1	CASSPREQTQYF
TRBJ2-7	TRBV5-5	CASSEERGEQYF
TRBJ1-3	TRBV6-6	CASSYSAGPSGNTIYF
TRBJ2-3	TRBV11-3	CASSLGSSRRTDTQYF
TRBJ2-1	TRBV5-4	CASSLAGGPANEQFF
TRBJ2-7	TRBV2	CASSVPDGAHEQYF
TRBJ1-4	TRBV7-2	CASSLAGTSNEKLFF
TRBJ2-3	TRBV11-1	CASSQTKAGKATDTQYF
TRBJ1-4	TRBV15	CATSRRTGNEKLFF
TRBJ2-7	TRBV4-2	CASSHEGNEQYF
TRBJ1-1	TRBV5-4	CASSRGGTEAFF
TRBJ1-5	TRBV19	CASSLGQINQPQHF
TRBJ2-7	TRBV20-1	CSARARGEQYF
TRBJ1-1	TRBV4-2	CASSPFLVGTEAFF
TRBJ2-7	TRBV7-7	CASSPGQAVEQYF
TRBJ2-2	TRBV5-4	CASSLVLAGGTGELFF
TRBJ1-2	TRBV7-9	CASSLESGLGYTF